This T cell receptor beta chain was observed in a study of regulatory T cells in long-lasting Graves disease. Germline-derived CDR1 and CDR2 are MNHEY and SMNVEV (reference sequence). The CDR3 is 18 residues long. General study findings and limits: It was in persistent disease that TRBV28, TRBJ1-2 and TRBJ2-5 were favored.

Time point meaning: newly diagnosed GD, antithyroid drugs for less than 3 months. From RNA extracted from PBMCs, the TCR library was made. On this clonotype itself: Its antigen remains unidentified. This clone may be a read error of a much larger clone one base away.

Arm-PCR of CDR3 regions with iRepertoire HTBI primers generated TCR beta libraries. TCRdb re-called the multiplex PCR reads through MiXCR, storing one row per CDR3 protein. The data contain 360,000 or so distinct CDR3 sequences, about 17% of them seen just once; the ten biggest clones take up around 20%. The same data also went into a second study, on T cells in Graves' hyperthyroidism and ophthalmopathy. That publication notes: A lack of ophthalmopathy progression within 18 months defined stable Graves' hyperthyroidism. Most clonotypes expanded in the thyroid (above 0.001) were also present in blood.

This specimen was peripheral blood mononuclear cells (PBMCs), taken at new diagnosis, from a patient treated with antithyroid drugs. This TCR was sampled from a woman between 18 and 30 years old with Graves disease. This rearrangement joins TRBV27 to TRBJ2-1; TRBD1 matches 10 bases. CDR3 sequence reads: CASSLSARTGGKYNGQFF. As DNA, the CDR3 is TGTGCCAGCAGTTTATCGGCCCGGACAGGGGGGAAGTACAATGGGCAGTTCTTC.